The rows below give T cell receptor beta chains drawn from one sample of a study of cytomegalovirus exposure and HLA in healthy donors. Using immunoSEQ multiplex PCR, the repertoire was profiled, and TCRdb retains in-frame clones only, with some absent. This table holds approximately 120,000 clones, 88% found once. Specimen: PBMCs. All receptors come from a woman aged 18-29 years in good health and CMV-seronegative. Each CDR3 is given without its conserved first and last residue. The listing skips clone size in some rows; elsewhere it reads once, few, many or a size class.

v_call	j_call	clone_size	cdr3_aa
TRBV4-3	TRBJ2-3	NA	ASSQEPGVLDTQY
TRBV15	TRBJ1-2	NA	ATATGGASFT
TRBV18	TRBJ2-1	NA	ASSVGTEEGAGLGSAGDEQF
TRBV30	TRBJ2-2	NA	AWSSTAIGELF
TRBV7-9	TRBJ1-2	NA	ASSSAGTLLYGYT
TRBV5-4	TRBJ1-3	NA	ASSFSPASSGNTIY
TRBV7-6	TRBJ1-5	NA	ASSLAQGGQPQH
TRBV2	TRBJ2-7	NA	ATMRLTTSYEQY
TRBV7-2	TRBJ1-2	NA	ASSLGGANYGYT
TRBV29-1	TRBJ2-7	once	SVTLGLAGNIRNEQY
TRBV23-1	TRBJ2-1	NA	ASRTGGCYNEQF
TRBV9	TRBJ2-7	NA	ASSVGGSAYEQY
TRBV25-1	TRBJ2-5	NA	ASSVEQETQY
TRBV19	TRBJ1-1	few	ATRQGYTEAF
TRBV18	TRBJ2-5	NA	ASSPPDREWETQY
TRBV4-2	TRBJ2-3	NA	ASSQGAGITDTQY
TRBV7-9	TRBJ1-1	NA	ASSFTVTEAF
TRBV7-2	TRBJ2-3	NA	ASSSPPSLDTQY
TRBV2	TRBJ2-4	NA	ASSEAVLAEEAKNIQY
TRBV2	TRBJ2-3	NA	ASRGLATKTMY
TRBV30	TRBJ2-3	NA	AWSPRGYTQY
TRBV4-3	TRBJ2-7	few	ASSQGIGQGSYEQY
TRBV14	TRBJ1-1	NA	ASSLGNLAEAF
TRBV6-5	TRBJ2-2	NA	ASSYETGELF
TRBV19	TRBJ2-4	NA	ASSLQKRLAKNIQY
TRBV7-9	TRBJ2-7	NA	ASSLTGTDYEQY
TRBV4-1	TRBJ2-7	NA	ASSQSSGVSYEQY
TRBV9	TRBJ2-5	NA	ASSRLTSDGGTQY
TRBV7-2	TRBJ2-1	NA	ASSVRLSGRVNEQF
TRBV28	TRBJ1-4	NA	ASSPRTATAEKLF
TRBV6-5	TRBJ1-6	NA	ASTKRGGVSPLH
TRBV7-2	TRBJ2-3	once	ASSLWLAGEGGTDTQY
TRBV29-1	TRBJ1-4	few	SVGPSYEKLF
TRBV27	TRBJ1-5	NA	ASSLGPRVSQPQH
TRBV5-1	TRBJ2-3	NA	ASSLFPGSSYTQY
TRBV7-8	TRBJ1-5	NA	ASSLQGENNQPQH
TRBV7-2	TRBJ1-2	few	ASRIEGTTNYGYT
TRBV27	TRBJ1-1	NA	ASSFGGVKQNTEAF
TRBV6-7	TRBJ2-7	NA	ASSYSRPGGDYEQY
TRBV29-1	TRBJ1-1	few	SVRTGRMNTEAF
TRBV19	TRBJ2-1	NA	ASRLLASGPFGEQF
TRBV7-6	TRBJ1-1	NA	ASSLDWTGRNTEAF
TRBV18	TRBJ2-7	few	ASSPGGSSYEQY
TRBV5-4	TRBJ2-3	NA	ASSLRGNTDTQY
TRBV19	TRBJ2-7	NA	ASSTGLSYEQY
TRBV11-3	TRBJ2-7	NA	ASSWNPTGISYEQY
TRBV4-2	TRBJ2-7	NA	ASSQVGAGTGKTYEQY
TRBV9	TRBJ1-1	NA	ASSAQRGEAF
TRBV15	TRBJ1-4	NA	ATSRTGDNEKLF
TRBV2	TRBJ2-3	once	ARGGDTQY
TRBV13	TRBJ2-2	NA	ASSLTTGYGELF
TRBV28	TRBJ2-5	NA	ASSSDRGETQY